The next 28 T cell receptor beta chains were all read from a single sample in a study of monozygotic twins with inflammatory bowel disease. TCRdb re-called the 5' RACE reads and catalogs CDR3 proteins one per entry, DNA excluded. The table for this sample gives a few hundred thousand distinct CDR3 sequences. Material: blood. The source of these receptors is a human donor with ulcerative colitis or Crohn's disease, or a healthy co-twin of an affected twin (not recorded which).

This chain links TRBV7-6 with TRBJ1-1. Germline V gene lookup returns CDR1 SGHVS and CDR2 FNYEAQ. The CDR3 spans 12 residues. CDR3 sequence reads: CASSPDGVEAFF.

The chain is built from TRBV20-1 and TRBJ1-1; TCRdb's assignment of TRBD1 cannot be checked, as there is no DNA. Germline CDR1 reads DFQATT; CDR2 reads SNEGSKA (reference sequence). The CDR3 sequence is 13 residues long. Here the CDR3 reads CSAVRGVHTEAFF.

This chain links TRBV5-1 with TRBJ2-4; the D call from TCRdb, TRBD1, cannot be confirmed without DNA. There are 15 residues in the CDR3. The germline V gene has CDR1 SGHRS and CDR2 YFSETQ. This chain's CDR3 is CASSLAGGLGDIQYF.

The CDR3 sequence is CASSLQHRNTEAFF. The chain has TRBV7-2 and TRBJ1-1. This CDR3 comprises 14 residues. Germline V gene data show CDR1 as SGHTA and CDR2 as FQGNSA.

V is TRBV2 and J is TRBJ2-3. This CDR3 has 11 residues. Germline CDR1 is SNHLY and CDR2 is FYNNEI. The CDR3 here is CASSTIDTQYF.

The chain combines TRBV29-1 with TRBJ1-1; TCRdb calls TRBD1, which cannot be checked without DNA. The V gene's germline CDR1 is SQVTM and CDR2 ANQGSEA. This CDR3 region has 13 residues. CDR3 region: CSGYRAMNTEAFF.

The gene calls are TRBV5-1 and TRBJ2-3; without DNA, the TCRdb call of TRBD2 cannot be checked. Germline V gene lookup returns CDR1 SGHRS and CDR2 YFSETQ. The CDR3 has 18 residues. CDR3 in amino acids: CASSLAVAVQRGPDTQYF.

V and J are TRBV12-3 or TRBV12-4 and TRBJ2-2; the TRBD1 assignment by TCRdb is unverifiable without DNA. CDR3 length: 13 amino acids. CDR3 amino acids: CASRRQRTGELFF.

The chain has TRBV20-1 and TRBJ2-7. Germline lookup yields CDR1 DFQATT and CDR2 SNEGSKA (reference sequence). The CDR3 is 13 amino acids. CDR3 sequence reads: CSARGADSYEQYF.

V is TRBV5-1 and J is TRBJ2-1; the D call of TRBD1 rests on TCRdb alone, since no DNA is present to check it. Per the germline V gene, CDR1 is SGHRS and CDR2 is YFSETQ. The CDR3 has 15 residues. The CDR3 sequence is CASSPGERGGRGQFF.

V gene TRBV5-1 combines with J gene TRBJ2-7; the TCRdb call, TRBD1, lacks DNA for checking. The germline gives CDR1 SGHRS, CDR2 YFSETQ. This CDR3 contains 15 residues. The CDR3 is CASSQPDRGLNEQYF.

CDR3 sequence: CASSLRWREQYF. This chain uses TRBV5-6 with TRBJ2-7; with no DNA, the TCRdb D assignment of TRBD1 cannot be verified. Germline CDR1 is SGHDT and CDR2 is YYEEEE. The CDR3 spans 12 residues.

The chain carries TRBV4-2 and TRBJ2-3; TCRdb lists TRBD2, though no DNA is available to test this call. From germline, CDR1 is LGHNA and CDR2 YNFKEQ. The CDR3 loop spans 16 amino acids. CDR3 protein: CASSQSGTSGTDTQYF.

The V and J genes are TRBV6-1 and TRBJ2-1. The CDR3 totals 13 residues. Germline V CDR1 and CDR2: MNHNS, SASEGT. The CDR3 here is CASSESWYNEQFF.

The rearrangement joins TRBV12-3 or TRBV12-4 to TRBJ2-1; with no DNA, the TCRdb D assignment of TRBD2 cannot be verified. The CDR3 totals 12 residues. The CDR3 here is CATNEGYNEQFF.

The chain combines TRBV3-1 with TRBJ2-1; TCRdb's assignment of TRBD1 cannot be checked, as there is no DNA. The CDR3 length is 16 residues. Germline-derived CDR1 and CDR2 are LGHDT and YNNKEL (reference sequence). CDR3 loop: CASSQPQGGSYNEQFF.

The V call is TRBV18, the J call TRBJ1-1. Looked up from germline, CDR1 is KGHSH and CDR2 is LQKENI. The CDR3 has 12 residues. CDR3 sequence reads: CASHKMNTEAFF.

The chain couples TRBV5-1 to TRBJ2-1. Germline CDR1 reads SGHRS; CDR2 reads YFSETQ. The CDR3 consists of 12 residues. The CDR3 protein is CASSGPNDEQFF.

The V gene is TRBV19, the J gene TRBJ2-2; the D call from TCRdb, TRBD1, cannot be confirmed without DNA. Per germline, CDR1 LNHDA and CDR2 SQIVND (reference sequence). This CDR3 comprises 17 residues. This chain's CDR3 is CASTQLVVTGHTGELFF.

This chain uses TRBV6-1 with TRBJ2-3; TCRdb reports TRBD1, a call that lacks DNA to check it against. CDR3 length equals 14 residues. CDR1 and CDR2 (germline): MNHNS, SASEGT. The CDR3 spells CASSQQGWTDTQYF.

The V and J genes are TRBV20-1 and TRBJ2-5; checking the TCRdb D call of TRBD1 is not possible without DNA. This CDR3 comprises 12 residues. Germline-derived CDR1 and CDR2 are DFQATT and SNEGSKA (reference sequence). CDR3 sequence: CSASREGETQYF.

The chain has TRBV27 and TRBJ1-2. The CDR3 is made up of 17 amino acids. CDR1 MNHEY and CDR2 SMNVEV come from the germline V gene (reference sequence). CDR3: CASSSREWGPGNYGYTF.

The chain links TRBV3-1 to TRBJ2-7; lacking DNA, the TRBD1 call made by TCRdb goes unchecked. The CDR3 has 13 residues. In germline, CDR1 is LGHDT, CDR2 YNNKEL (reference sequence). The CDR3 spells CASSQNRGYEQYF.

V usage is TRBV9 and J usage is TRBJ1-2. This CDR3 comprises 15 residues. CDR1 and CDR2 (germline): SGDLS, YYNGEE. The CDR3 reads CASSAGPGGNYGYTF.

The CDR3 protein is CSARDLGSLYGYTF. The chain couples TRBV20-1 to TRBJ1-2. Germline V gene lookup returns CDR1 DFQATT and CDR2 SNEGSKA (reference sequence). The CDR3 spans 14 residues.

The chain carries TRBV5-1 and TRBJ2-2. The CDR3 is 15 amino acids. The germline V gene encodes CDR1 SGHRS and CDR2 YFSETQ. The chain's CDR3 is CASSLEVGLDPELFF.

This chain connects TRBV10-3 to TRBJ1-1. CDR1 and CDR2 from the germline V gene are ENHRY and SYGVKD. The CDR3 contains 17 residues. The CDR3 spells CAISESVLKNPNTEAFF.

The genes are TRBV6-5 and TRBJ1-1; TCRdb's D call, TRBD1, is unchecked because there is no DNA. Germline V gene lookup returns CDR1 MNHEY and CDR2 SVGAGI. CDR3 length equals 13 residues. CDR3 sequence: CASSYRGRIEAFF.